Listed below are T cell receptor beta chains from one sample, sequenced in a study of blood T cell repertoires in COVID-19. The repertoire was sequenced with immunoSEQ multiplex PCR; TCRdb's copy has only in-frame clones and lacks some. The sample holds around 190,000 clones, around four fifths seen once. Sequenced sample: peripheral blood. The receptors shown here come from a woman in her sixties or seventies with COVID-19, enrolled during active disease. Each CDR3 is given with its conserved first and last residue. A D gene is named only where the DNA matches it firmly. Some rows mark clone size as missing; the rest say once, few, many or name a class of expanded clone.

size	D	V	J	CDR3	DNA
few	NA	TRBV28	TRBJ2-1	CASSLSYNEQFF	TGTGCCAGCAGTTTATCTTACAATGAGCAGTTCTTC
NA	NA	TRBV5-5	TRBJ2-7	CASSLRDSSSYEQYF	TGTGCCAGCAGCTTACGAGACTCAAGCTCCTACGAGCAGTACTTC
NA	NA	TRBV27	TRBJ2-7	CASRPRQGNDEQYF	TGTGCCAGCAGGCCCCGGCAGGGGAACGACGAGCAGTACTTC
NA	TRBD1	TRBV28	TRBJ2-7	CASSLGRMNAGTGGVRNEQYF	TGTGCCAGCAGTTTAGGGCGAATGAATGCGGGGACAGGGGGCGTTCGGAACGAGCAGTACTTC
NA	TRBD1	TRBV3-1/TRBV3-2	TRBJ1-6	CASSHRTGEAPLHF	TGTGCCAGCAGCCACCGGACAGGGGAAGCACCCCTCCACTTT
NA	NA	TRBV5-4	TRBJ2-3	CASSQRLLTDTQYF	TGTGCCAGCAGCCAAAGACTTCTCACAGATACGCAGTATTTT
NA	NA	TRBV7-2	TRBJ2-2	CASSLQSSANTGELFF	TGTGCCAGCAGCTTACAGTCGTCCGCGAACACCGGGGAGCTGTTTTTT
NA	NA	TRBV7-2	TRBJ2-2	CASSTQGGATGELFF	TGTGCCAGCAGCACCCAGGGGGGCGCGACCGGGGAGCTGTTTTTT
NA	TRBD2	TRBV5-1	TRBJ2-1	CASSPPTSGSADEQFF	TGCGCCAGCAGCCCCCCGACTAGCGGGAGTGCAGATGAGCAGTTCTTC
NA	NA	TRBV12-3/TRBV12-4	TRBJ1-3	CASSLLGVNTIYF	TGTGCCAGCAGTTTATTGGGCGTAAACACCATATATTTT
NA	TRBD2	TRBV5-1	TRBJ2-5	CASSLELAGGLVSETQYF	TGCGCCAGCAGCTTGGAACTAGCGGGAGGGCTTGTATCAGAGACCCAGTACTTC
NA	NA	TRBV6-5	TRBJ2-6	CASSYNSGANVLTF	TGTGCCAGCAGTTATAACTCTGGGGCCAACGTCCTGACTTTC
NA	TRBD2	TRBV27	TRBJ2-3	CASSAGTSGFGGTDTQYF	TGTGCCAGCAGCGCCGGGACTAGCGGGTTTGGTGGCACAGATACGCAGTATTTT